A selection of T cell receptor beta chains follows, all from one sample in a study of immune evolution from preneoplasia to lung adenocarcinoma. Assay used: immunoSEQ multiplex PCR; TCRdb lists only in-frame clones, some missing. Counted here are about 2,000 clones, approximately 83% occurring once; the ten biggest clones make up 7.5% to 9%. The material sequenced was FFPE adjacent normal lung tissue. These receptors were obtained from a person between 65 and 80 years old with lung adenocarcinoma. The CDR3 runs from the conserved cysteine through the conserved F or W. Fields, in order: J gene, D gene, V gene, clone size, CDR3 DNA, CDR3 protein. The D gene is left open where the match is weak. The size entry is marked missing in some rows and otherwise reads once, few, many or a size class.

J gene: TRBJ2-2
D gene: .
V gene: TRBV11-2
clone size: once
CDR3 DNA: TGTGCCAGCAGCTCGGGACAGAACACCGGGGAGCTGTTTTTT
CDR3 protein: CASSSGQNTGELFF

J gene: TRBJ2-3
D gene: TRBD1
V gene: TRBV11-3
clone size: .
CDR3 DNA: TGTGCCAGCAGCCCCAGGACAGGGAGCACAGATACGCAGTATTTT
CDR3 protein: CASSPRTGSTDTQYF

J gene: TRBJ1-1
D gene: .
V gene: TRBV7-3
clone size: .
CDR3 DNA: TGTGCCAGCAGCTTAACCGGGTCGTGGAACACTGAAGCTTTCTTT
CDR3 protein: CASSLTGSWNTEAFF

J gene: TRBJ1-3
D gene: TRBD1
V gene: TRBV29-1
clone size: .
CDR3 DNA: TGCAGCGTTGTGCCTCAGGGGGGTGACACCATATATTTT
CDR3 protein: CSVVPQGGDTIYF

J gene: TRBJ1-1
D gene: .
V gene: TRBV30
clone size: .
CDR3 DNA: TGTGCCTGGAGTCCGGGGAACACTGAAGCTTTCTTT
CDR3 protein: CAWSPGNTEAFF

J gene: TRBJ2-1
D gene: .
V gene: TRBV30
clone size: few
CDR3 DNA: TGTGCCTGGAGTGAAACGGTCCTTTACTACAATGAGCAGTTCTTC
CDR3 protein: CAWSETVLYYNEQFF

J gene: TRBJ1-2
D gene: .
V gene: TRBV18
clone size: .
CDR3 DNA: TGTGCCAGCTCACCACTCCAGGGCGCTAACTATGGCTACACCTTC
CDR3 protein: CASSPLQGANYGYTF

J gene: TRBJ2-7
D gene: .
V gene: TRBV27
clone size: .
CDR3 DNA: TGTGCCAGCAGTTTATCTAGCGCCGCCTCCTACGAGCAGTACTTC
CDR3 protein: CASSLSSAASYEQYF

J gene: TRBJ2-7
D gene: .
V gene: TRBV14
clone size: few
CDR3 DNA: TGTGCCAGCAGCCAAGGGGGCTACGAGCAGTACTTC
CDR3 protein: CASSQGGYEQYF

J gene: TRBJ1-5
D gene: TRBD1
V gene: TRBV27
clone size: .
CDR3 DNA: TGTGCCAGCAGACAGGGGAATCAGCCCCAGCATTTT
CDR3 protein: CASRQGNQPQHF

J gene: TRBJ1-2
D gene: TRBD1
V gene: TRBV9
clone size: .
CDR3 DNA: TGTGCCAGCAGCGTGTTGTCAGGGGGCGATGGCTACACCTTC
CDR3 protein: CASSVLSGGDGYTF

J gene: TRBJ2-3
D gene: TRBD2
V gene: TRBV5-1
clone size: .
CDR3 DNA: TGCGCCAGCAGCCCGGGACTAGCGGGGAGCACAGATACGCAGTATTTT
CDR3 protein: CASSPGLAGSTDTQYF

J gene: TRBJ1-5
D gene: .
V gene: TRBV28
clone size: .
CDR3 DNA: TGTGCCAGCAGTCCACAGCGCGGGGGGAGCAATCAGCCCCAGCATTTT
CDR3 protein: CASSPQRGGSNQPQHF

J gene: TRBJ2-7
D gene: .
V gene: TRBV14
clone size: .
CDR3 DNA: TGTGCCAGCAGCCAAATAGGGGTAGAGCAGTACTTC
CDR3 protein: CASSQIGVEQYF

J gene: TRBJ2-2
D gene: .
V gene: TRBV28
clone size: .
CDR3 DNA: TGCTTATCGAGGGGGAACACCGGGGAGCTGTTTTTT
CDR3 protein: CLSRGNTGELFF

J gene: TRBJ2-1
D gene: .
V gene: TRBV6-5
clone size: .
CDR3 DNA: TGTGCCAGCAGTTACACTTCCCCCTACAATGAGCAGTTCTTC
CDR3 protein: CASSYTSPYNEQFF

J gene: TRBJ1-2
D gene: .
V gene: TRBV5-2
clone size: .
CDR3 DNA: TGTGCCAGCAAACGTGTGCGAGTACGAAAGACCTATGGCTACACCTTC
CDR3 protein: CASKRVRVRKTYGYTF

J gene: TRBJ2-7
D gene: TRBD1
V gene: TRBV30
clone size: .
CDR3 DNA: TGTGCCTGGAGGGGAAGGGGCAGGGGGCGATACGAGCAGTACTTC
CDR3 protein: CAWRGRGRGRYEQYF

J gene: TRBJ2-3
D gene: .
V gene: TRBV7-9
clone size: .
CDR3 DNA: TGTGCCAGCAGCTTAAGACAGGCCCTCACAGATACGCAGTATTTT
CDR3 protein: CASSLRQALTDTQYF

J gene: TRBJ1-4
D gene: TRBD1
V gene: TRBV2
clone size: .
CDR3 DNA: TGTGCCAGCGGGAGGGACAGGGCTACTGAAAAACTGTTTTTT
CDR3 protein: CASGRDRATEKLFF

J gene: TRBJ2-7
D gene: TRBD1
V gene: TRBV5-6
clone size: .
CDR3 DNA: TGTGCCAGCAGTCCGGGACAGAACGAGCAGTACTTC
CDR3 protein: CASSPGQNEQYF

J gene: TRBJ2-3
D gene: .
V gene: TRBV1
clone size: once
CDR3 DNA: TGCACCAGCAGCCAAGAGATGGCTAGCGAAGGCACAGATACGCAGTATTTT
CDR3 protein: CTSSQEMASEGTDTQYF

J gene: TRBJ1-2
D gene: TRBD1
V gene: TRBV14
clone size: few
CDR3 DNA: TGTGCCAGCAGCACCCGGGACAGGTTATGGGGCTACACCTTC
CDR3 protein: CASSTRDRLWGYTF

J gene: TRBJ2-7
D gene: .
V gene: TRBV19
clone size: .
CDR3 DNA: TGTGCCAGTAGTATAGACTGGTCCTACGAGCAGTACTTC
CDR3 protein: CASSIDWSYEQYF